The 12 T cell receptor beta chains presented below share a single source sample, sequenced in a study of shared clonotypes between healthy human individuals. Sequencing was performed with immunoSEQ multiplex PCR; in TCRdb, only in-frame clones are kept and a portion is missing. The table lists 450,000 to 500,000 clones, 76% of them singletons. Sequencing was carried out using PBMCs. These TCRs come from a woman aged 35 to 49 in good health. Some clones in this sample may be carry-over from other donors' samples.

The chain recombines TRBV6-5 with TRBJ1-2; the D gene is possibly TRBD1 (6 bases). The CDR3 has 15 residues. V lost 0 bases, J lost 6 bases, and 14 bases lay in between. CDR1 is MNHEY, CDR2 SVGAGI, per germline. The CDR3 sequence is CASSYSRGGLHGYTF. The CDR3 DNA is TGTGCCAGCAGTTACTCGAGGGGGGGCCTCCATGGCTACACCTTC.

This clone was detected once. The chain uses TRBV5-1 and TRBJ1-1; D remains unclear. The CDR3 totals 15 residues. From germline, CDR1 is SGHRS and CDR2 YFSETQ. The V and J ends lost 0 bases and 0 bases respectively, with 9 bases between them. The CDR3 spells CASSLGIALNTEAFF. The CDR3 nucleotides read TGCGCCAGCAGCTTGGGGATCGCACTGAACACTGAAGCTTTCTTT.

V and J are TRBV27 and TRBJ2-1; TRBD2 agrees at 8 bases. The CDR3 consists of 14 residues. Germline values: CDR1 MNHEY, CDR2 SMNVEV (reference sequence). V dropped 5 bases and J dropped 7; count of bases not matched to a gene: 7. The CDR3, as DNA: TGTGCCAGCAGTCCTGCTAGCGGGCGGAATGAGCAGTTCTTC. It specifies CASSPASGRNEQFF.

The chain combines TRBV15 with TRBJ1-2; D gene unclear. The CDR3 has 13 residues. Germline V gene sequence: CDR1 LNHNV, CDR2 YYDKDF (reference sequence). V was shortened by 0 bases and J by 13 bases, with 15 bases between the two germline ends. The CDR3 nucleotides are TGTGCCACCAGCAGAGAGGCTCGTATTGAACTCACCTTC. Residues: CATSREARIELTF.

DNA of the CDR3: TGTGCCAGCAGCCTGACCAGGGATCGGGGCGAAAAACTGTTTTTT. It encodes CASSLTRDRGEKLFF. The rearrangement links TRBV5-4 to TRBJ1-4; maybe TRBD1 (5 bases). CDR1 and CDR2 (germline): SGHNT, YYREEE (reference sequence). The CDR3 extends over 15 amino acids. The germline V and J ends were trimmed by 4 bases and 8 bases, with 18 bases remaining between them.

The chain uses TRBV4-2 and TRBJ2-5; 11 bases match TRBD2. CDR1 and CDR2 (germline): LGHNA, YNFKEQ. After removal of 4 bases from V and 7 bases from J, the junction contained 5 bases not matched to a gene. This CDR3 has 14 residues. The CDR3 bases are TGTGCCAGCAGCCCCGGGACTAGCGGTTTGACCCAGTACTTC. It codes for CASSPGTSGLTQYF.

J is TRBJ2-3 and V is TRBV5-1; D is uncertain. Germline CDR1 reads SGHRS; CDR2 reads YFSETQ. The CDR3 is made up of 14 amino acids. Trimming took off 4 bases at V and 2 bases at J, with 11 bases between the two ends. The CDR3 nucleotides are TGCGCCAGCAGCCAGGTCCGAAACACAGATACGCAGTATTTT. Amino acids: CASSQVRNTDTQYF.

V gene TRBV28 combines with J gene TRBJ2-7; the match to TRBD1 covers 8 bases. The CDR3 spans 15 residues. Germline V gives CDR1 MDHEN, CDR2 SYDVKM. The V segment lost 2 bases and the J segment 3 bases; nucleotides outside the gene matches: 6. The CDR3, as DNA: TGTGCCAGCAGTTTAGGGCAGGGGGCGATCTACGAGCAGTACTTC. This sequence encodes CASSLGQGAIYEQYF.

This clone came up a few times. This chain uses TRBV6-5 with TRBJ1-2; D is possibly TRBD1 (5 bases). CDR1 is MNHEY and CDR2 is SVGAGI in the germline V gene. The CDR3 sequence is 14 residues long. V was pared by 5 bases and J by 7 bases, with 17 bases between. Here the CDR3 reads CASSNRGGDGGYTF. CDR3 nucleotide sequence: TGTGCCAGCAGTAACCGAGGAGGGGACGGTGGCTACACCTTC.

This clone was seen just once. This rearrangement joins TRBV27 to TRBJ1-5; a weak D match, TRBD1 (5 bases). V lost 5 bases and J 4 bases, leaving 18 bases between the germline ends. This CDR3 is 16 amino acids long. Germline assignment: CDR1 MNHEY and CDR2 SMNVEV (reference sequence). This CDR3 reads CASSQWVQGGNQPQHF. CDR3 sequence (DNA): TGTGCCAGCAGTCAATGGGTCCAGGGTGGGAATCAGCCCCAGCATTTT.

This clone was observed many times. The chain recombines TRBV5-1 with TRBJ2-3; no definite D call. This CDR3 has 11 amino acids. Trimming took off 0 bases at V and 6 bases at J, with 2 bases between the two ends. CDR1 and CDR2 from the germline V gene are SGHRS and YFSETQ. Here the CDR3 DNA reads TGCGCCAGCAGCTTGGGGGATACGCAGTATTTT. It encodes CASSLGDTQYF.

This clone was detected ten times or more. The V call is TRBV2, the J call TRBJ2-5; D is uncertain. With the DNA end fitting TRBJ2-7 better, the J assignment may be wrong. From germline, CDR1 is SNHLY and CDR2 FYNNEI. The CDR3 totals 13 residues. DNA for the CDR3: TGTGCCAGCAGTGACGTGTTCTCCTACGAGCAGTACTTC. Amino acid sequence: CASSDVFSYEQYF.